The rows below give T cell receptor beta chains drawn from one sample of a study of blood T cells in healthy people across ages. TCRdb ran MiXCR on the 5' RACE reads and lists one entry per CDR3 protein. The sample holds around 1,800,000 distinct CDR3 sequences, roughly 43% seen once. The sequenced material came from blood. The receptor set was obtained from a human donor in good health. The CDR3 runs from the conserved cysteine through the conserved F or W. The order of the fields is CDR3 DNA, CDR3 protein, V gene, clone size, D gene, J gene. D genes are given only for firm matches. Some rows have no size entry. The others give once, few or many, or a class for an expanded clone.

TGCGCCAGCAGGCAACAGACCGCCTACGAGCAGTACTTC | CASRQQTAYEQYF | TRBV5-1 | few | . | TRBJ2-7
TGTGCCAGCAGTGCTCCGGGACAGGGCAAACTTGGGGGCTACACCTTC | CASSAPGQGKLGGYTF | TRBV28 | few | TRBD1 | TRBJ1-2
TGTGCCAGCACCCTATCCGGACTAGGGACAGCTTTCTTT | CASTLSGLGTAFF | TRBV12-3/TRBV12-4 | . | . | TRBJ1-1
TGTGCCAGCAGCCGGACAGTAGGCAAAAACATTCAGTACTTC | CASSRTVGKNIQYF | TRBV6-2/TRBV6-3 | . | . | TRBJ2-4
TGCAGTGCCCGGGACAGGGGAAAGCTACCGGTGGGAAAACTGTTTTTT | CSARDRGKLPVGKLFF | TRBV20-1 | . | TRBD1 | TRBJ1-4
TGCGCCAGCAGCCAATCGCCCGGGACCTACTCCTACGAGCAGTACTTC | CASSQSPGTYSYEQYF | TRBV4-3 | . | . | TRBJ2-7
TGCAGTGCTAGAGAGGGGGCTAATGAAAAACTGTTTTTT | CSAREGANEKLFF | TRBV20-1 | . | . | TRBJ1-4
TGTGCCAGCAGCGTGAGAGGGGGGATTGTGGATACGCAGTATTTT | CASSVRGGIVDTQYF | TRBV9 | . | . | TRBJ2-3
TGTGCCAGCAGCCAGACGGACACGGTTGGCTACACCTTC | CASSQTDTVGYTF | TRBV7-9 | . | . | TRBJ1-2
TGCAGCGTTCAAAGGGACAGCCAAGAGACCCAGTACTTC | CSVQRDSQETQYF | TRBV29-1 | . | TRBD1 | TRBJ2-5
TGTGCCAGCAGTGGGGTTGGGACTACCAACAATGAGCAGTTCTTC | CASSGVGTTNNEQFF | TRBV2 | . | TRBD2 | TRBJ2-1
TGTGCCAGCAGCCCCCGGGACTGGGGCAATGAGCAGTTCTTC | CASSPRDWGNEQFF | TRBV11-2 | . | . | TRBJ2-1
TGTGCCAGCAGCTTGTGGAGACGGATAAATCAGCCCCAGCATTTT | CASSLWRRINQPQHF | TRBV5-6 | . | . | TRBJ1-5
TGTGCCAGCAGTTTAAGAAAGTGGTTCGATGAGCAGTTCTTC | CASSLRKWFDEQFF | TRBV28 | . | . | TRBJ2-1
TGCAGTGCTTCCACAGGGACGGGTCAGCCCCAGCATTTT | CSASTGTGQPQHF | TRBV20-1 | few | . | TRBJ1-5
TGTGCCACCAGTAAGGGAAGTGACAATGAGCAGTTCTTC | CATSKGSDNEQFF | TRBV24-1 | . | . | TRBJ2-1
TGCGCCAGCAGCCAGGGGTCTGCAGGAGAGACCCAGTACTTC | CASSQGSAGETQYF | TRBV4-1 | few | . | TRBJ2-5
TGCAGCGTCATCATGGGGGGCGAGCAGTACTTC | CSVIMGGEQYF | TRBV29-1 | few | . | TRBJ2-7
TGTGCCAGCGGCCCCGGGACAGGGATTTCTGGGGCCAACGTCCTGACTTTC | CASGPGTGISGANVLTF | TRBV4-2 | . | TRBD1 | TRBJ2-6
TGCGCCAGCAGCCGCGATATCGGGGTGGTGCATTCACCCCTCCACTTT | CASSRDIGVVHSPLHF | TRBV4-1 | few | . | TRBJ1-6
TGTGCCAGCAGCGGGGGGTCTTGGGAGAATGAGCAGTTCTTC | CASSGGSWENEQFF | TRBV7-3 | . | . | TRBJ2-1
TGTGCCAGCAGCCCCCGCGTAGGGGTCCCGCTTGACGAGCAGTACTTC | CASSPRVGVPLDEQYF | TRBV9 | . | . | TRBJ2-7
TGTGCCAGCAGCCAAGAGAGTAGCGGGGGGGCGGAAGAGACCCAGTACTTC | CASSQESSGGAEETQYF | TRBV4-2 | . | TRBD2 | TRBJ2-5
TGTGCCAGCAGCCAGTTGAGCGGCAGTTTGTCCTACGAGCAGTACTTC | CASSQLSGSLSYEQYF | TRBV28 | . | . | TRBJ2-7
TGCGCCAGCAGCCGGAACCCCACCGCGGAGACCCAGTACTTC | CASSRNPTAETQYF | TRBV4-1 | . | . | TRBJ2-5
TGTGCCAGCAGTTATCTGGGGGTCACTAATCAGCCCCAGCATTTT | CASSYLGVTNQPQHF | TRBV12-3/TRBV12-4 | many | . | TRBJ1-5
TGTGCCAGCACCAGGGTTGGTGACACTGAAGCTTTCTTT | CASTRVGDTEAFF | TRBV6-1 | . | . | TRBJ1-1
TGTGCCAGCAGTGGTTGGTACTCTGGAAACACCATATATTTT | CASSGWYSGNTIYF | TRBV2 | . | . | TRBJ1-3
TGCAGTGCTAAGGGACTAGCGGGGGGAAGCTCCTACAATGAGCAGTACTTC | CSAKGLAGGSSYNEQYF | TRBV20-1 | . | TRBD2 | TRBJ2-7
TGCAGTGCTAGCTCACGGACAGGGCGAACCTACGAGCAGTACTTC | CSASSRTGRTYEQYF | TRBV20-1 | . | TRBD1 | TRBJ2-7
TGTGCCAGCAGCCTCAATCAGGGGGTTCGGGAGACCCAGTACTTC | CASSLNQGVRETQYF | TRBV5-5 | . | TRBD1 | TRBJ2-5
TGCAGTGCTTGGGGACCGTTAGACCATGGCTACACCTTC | CSAWGPLDHGYTF | TRBV20-1 | few | . | TRBJ1-2
TGTGCCAGCAGCTTCGCCTCAGGACAATATGGCTACACCTTC | CASSFASGQYGYTF | TRBV7-8 | . | . | TRBJ1-2
TGTGCCAGCAGCTTAGCGGAGGGTGGGACAGGTTTCCGGGAGTTCTTC | CASSLAEGGTGFREFF | TRBV7-9 | few | TRBD1 | TRBJ2-1
TGCAGTGCTAGCGGGGGGCCCTACACAGATACGCAGTATTTT | CSASGGPYTDTQYF | TRBV20-1 | . | . | TRBJ2-3
TGTGCCAGCAGTTACGAGGGAGGCAGGGCCTACAATGAGCAGTTCTTC | CASSYEGGRAYNEQFF | TRBV6-2/TRBV6-3 | . | . | TRBJ2-1
TGCAGTGCTAGTGCCACAGGGCACTCCTACGAGCAGTACTTC | CSASATGHSYEQYF | TRBV20-1 | . | . | TRBJ2-7
TGCGCCGGCAGCTTGCCGTCACGGGGTATAGTATACAATGAGCAGTTCTTC | CAGSLPSRGIVYNEQFF | TRBV5-1 | . | . | TRBJ2-1
TGCGCCAGCAGCTTGGGGGTTGGAGGGAAAAGTAGATCCGAGACCCAGTACTTC | CASSLGVGGKSRSETQYF | TRBV5-1 | . | . | TRBJ2-5
TGCAGTGCTGCACCGGGACCGACGACCTATGGCTACACCTTC | CSAAPGPTTYGYTF | TRBV20-1 | . | . | TRBJ1-2
TGTGCCAGCAGTTTAACAGGGGGTCAGAATGAGCAGTTCTTC | CASSLTGGQNEQFF | TRBV12-3/TRBV12-4 | . | TRBD1 | TRBJ2-1
TGCAGTGCTAGAGATTTGGGTAGCGCCGATACGCAGTATTTT | CSARDLGSADTQYF | TRBV20-1 | few | . | TRBJ2-3